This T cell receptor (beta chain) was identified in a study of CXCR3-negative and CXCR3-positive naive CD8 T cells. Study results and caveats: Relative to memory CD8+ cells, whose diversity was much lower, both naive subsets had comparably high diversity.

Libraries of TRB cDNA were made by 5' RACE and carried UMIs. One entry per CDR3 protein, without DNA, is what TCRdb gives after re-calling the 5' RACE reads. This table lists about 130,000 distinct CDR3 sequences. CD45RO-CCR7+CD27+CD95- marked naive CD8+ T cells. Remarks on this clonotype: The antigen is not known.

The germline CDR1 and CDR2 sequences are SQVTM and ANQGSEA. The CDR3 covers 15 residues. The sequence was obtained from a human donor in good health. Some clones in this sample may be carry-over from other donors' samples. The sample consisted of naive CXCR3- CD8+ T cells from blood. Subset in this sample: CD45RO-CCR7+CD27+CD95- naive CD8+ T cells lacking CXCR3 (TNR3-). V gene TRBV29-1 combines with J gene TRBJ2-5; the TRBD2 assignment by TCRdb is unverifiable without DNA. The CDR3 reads CSVEPSGSMGKTQYF.